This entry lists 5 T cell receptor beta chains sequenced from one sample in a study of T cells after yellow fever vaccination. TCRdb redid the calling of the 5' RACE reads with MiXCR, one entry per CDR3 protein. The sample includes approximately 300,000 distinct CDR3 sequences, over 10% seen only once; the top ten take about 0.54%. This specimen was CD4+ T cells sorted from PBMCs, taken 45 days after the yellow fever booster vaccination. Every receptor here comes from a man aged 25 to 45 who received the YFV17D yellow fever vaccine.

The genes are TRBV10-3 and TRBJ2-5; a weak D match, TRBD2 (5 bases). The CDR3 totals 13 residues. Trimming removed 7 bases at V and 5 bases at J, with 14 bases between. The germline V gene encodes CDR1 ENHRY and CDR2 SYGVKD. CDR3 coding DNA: TGTGCCATCAATGCCAGGCGAGGGGAGACCCAGTACTTC. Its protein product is CAINARRGETQYF.

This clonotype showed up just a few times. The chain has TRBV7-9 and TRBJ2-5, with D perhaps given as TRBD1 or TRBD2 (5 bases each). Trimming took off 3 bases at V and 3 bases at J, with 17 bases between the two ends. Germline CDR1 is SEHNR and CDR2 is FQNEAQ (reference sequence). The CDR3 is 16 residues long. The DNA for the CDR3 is TGTGCCAGCAGCTTGAGACAGAGGGGATTGGAAGAGACCCAGTACTTC. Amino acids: CASSLRQRGLEETQYF.

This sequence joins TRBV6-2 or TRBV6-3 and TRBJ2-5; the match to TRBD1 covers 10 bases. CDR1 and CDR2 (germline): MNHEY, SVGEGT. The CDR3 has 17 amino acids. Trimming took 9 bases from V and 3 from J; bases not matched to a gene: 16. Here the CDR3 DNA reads TGTGCCAGTCCGGATACATTGCCGGGACAGGGGAAAGAGACCCAGTACTTC. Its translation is CASPDTLPGQGKETQYF.

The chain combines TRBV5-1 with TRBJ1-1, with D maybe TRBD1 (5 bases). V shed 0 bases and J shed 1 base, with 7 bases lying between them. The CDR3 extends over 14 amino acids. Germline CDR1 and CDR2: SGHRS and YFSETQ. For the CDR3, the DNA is TGCGCCAGCAGCTTGGGGGGCTGGAACACTGAAGCTTTCTTT. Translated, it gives CASSLGGWNTEAFF.

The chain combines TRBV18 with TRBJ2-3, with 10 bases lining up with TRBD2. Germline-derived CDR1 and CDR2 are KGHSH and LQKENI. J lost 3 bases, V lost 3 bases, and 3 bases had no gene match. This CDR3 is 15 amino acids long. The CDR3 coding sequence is TGTGCCAGCTCACCTAAGGGACTAGCGACAGATACGCAGTATTTT. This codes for CASSPKGLATDTQYF.